Listed below are T cell receptor beta chains from one sample, sequenced in a study of technical replicates of blood from several donors. Sequenced by immunoSEQ multiplex PCR; TCRdb stores in-frame clones only, minus some. The sample lists about 12,000 clones, around 95% occurring once. The sequenced sample was PBMCs. Receptor source: a human donor in good health. CDR3s include the opening cysteine and the closing phenylalanine or tryptophan. D genes are given only for firm matches.

v_gene	j_gene	d_gene	CDR3nt	CDR3aa
TRBV11-1	TRBJ1-1	-	TGTGCCAGCAGCCTCCAGGTAGGGAACACTGAAGCTTTCTTT	CASSLQVGNTEAFF
TRBV7-9	TRBJ2-7	-	TGTGCCAGCAGCTTAAAAGAGGGTGGCTGGTACGAGCAGTACTTC	CASSLKEGGWYEQYF
TRBV11-1	TRBJ2-1	-	TGTGCCAGCAGCTTAACATCTGACAGGCAGAATGAGCAGTTCTTC	CASSLTSDRQNEQFF
TRBV6-1	TRBJ2-7	TRBD2	TGTGCCAGCAGTGACTGGGGGGGTATCACCTACGAGCAGTACTTC	CASSDWGGITYEQYF
TRBV15	TRBJ1-5	-	TGTGCCACCAGCAGAGGTCAGGAAAATCAGCCCCAGCATTTT	CATSRGQENQPQHF
TRBV4-1	TRBJ2-7	TRBD2	TGCGCCAGCAGCCAAGAAGCTAGCGGACTACGGGAGCAGTACTTC	CASSQEASGLREQYF
TRBV6-4	TRBJ1-2	TRBD1	TGTGCCAGCAGTGACTGGAACAGGGGGCACCGTAACTATGGCTACACCTTC	CASSDWNRGHRNYGYTF
TRBV28	TRBJ1-5	-	TGTGCCAGCAGTGGGGGGGGGCCCCAGCATTTT	CASSGGGPQHF
TRBV5-1	TRBJ2-5	-	TGCGCCAGCAGCTTACCAGGGGCGGAGACCCAGTACTTC	CASSLPGAETQYF
TRBV2	TRBJ2-2	-	TGTGCCAGCAGTGAACTCCTGAACACCGGGGAGCTGTTTTTT	CASSELLNTGELFF
TRBV19	TRBJ2-3	-	TGTGCCAGTAGCCCGGGACAACAGAGCACAGATACGCAGTATTTT	CASSPGQQSTDTQYF
TRBV15	TRBJ2-7	-	TGTGCCACCCGAGAAGGGCTAGCGAGAAGCCTCGAGCAGTACTTC	CATREGLARSLEQYF
TRBV7-3	TRBJ2-1	-	TGTGCCAGCAGCTTAACGGGACTCAATGAGCAGTTCTTC	CASSLTGLNEQFF
TRBV5-6	TRBJ2-7	TRBD2	TGTGCCAGCAGCTTGAGTGCCCTAGCGGGGCGCGAGCAGTACTTC	CASSLSALAGREQYF
TRBV5-4	TRBJ2-1	TRBD2	TGTGCCAGCAGCCCGGGACTAGCGGGTGTATCTGGCAGTGAGCAGTTCTTC	CASSPGLAGVSGSEQFF
TRBV6-1	TRBJ2-1	TRBD2	TGTGCCAGCAGTGTGGCTAGCGGGAGATCTTACAATGAGCAGTTCTTC	CASSVASGRSYNEQFF
TRBV6-5	TRBJ1-5	TRBD1	TGTGCCAGCAGTTCCGGACAGGGGGCGGGCAATCAGCCCCAGCATTTT	CASSSGQGAGNQPQHF
TRBV11-2	TRBJ1-3	TRBD1	TGTGCCAGCAGCTACACTCAGGGGGCTGGAAACACCATATATTTT	CASSYTQGAGNTIYF
TRBV11-2	TRBJ1-2	-	TGTGCCAGCAGCCCAGCGGGGCGGAGCTATGGCTACACCTTC	CASSPAGRSYGYTF
TRBV11-1	TRBJ1-1	-	TGTGCCAGCAGCTTTGTGGCTTCGGGGACTGAAGCTTTCTTT	CASSFVASGTEAFF